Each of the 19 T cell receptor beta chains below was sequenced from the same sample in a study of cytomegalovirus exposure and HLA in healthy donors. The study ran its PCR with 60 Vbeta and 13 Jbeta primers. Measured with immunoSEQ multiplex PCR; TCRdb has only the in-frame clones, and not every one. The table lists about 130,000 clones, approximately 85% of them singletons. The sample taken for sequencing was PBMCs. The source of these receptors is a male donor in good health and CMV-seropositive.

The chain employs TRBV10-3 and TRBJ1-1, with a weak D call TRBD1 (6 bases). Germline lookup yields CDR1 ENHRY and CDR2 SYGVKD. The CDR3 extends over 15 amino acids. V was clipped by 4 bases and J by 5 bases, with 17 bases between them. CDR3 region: CAISGLGDTGTEAFF. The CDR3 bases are TGTGCCATCAGTGGGCTTGGGGACACGGGTACTGAAGCTTTCTTT.

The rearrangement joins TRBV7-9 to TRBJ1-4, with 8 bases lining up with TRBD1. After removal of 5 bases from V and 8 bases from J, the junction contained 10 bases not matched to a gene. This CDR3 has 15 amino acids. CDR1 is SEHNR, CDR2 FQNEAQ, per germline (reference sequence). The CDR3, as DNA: TGTGCCAGCAGCCTCGACAGGGGTAGGGTCGAAAAACTGTTTTTT. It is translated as CASSLDRGRVEKLFF.

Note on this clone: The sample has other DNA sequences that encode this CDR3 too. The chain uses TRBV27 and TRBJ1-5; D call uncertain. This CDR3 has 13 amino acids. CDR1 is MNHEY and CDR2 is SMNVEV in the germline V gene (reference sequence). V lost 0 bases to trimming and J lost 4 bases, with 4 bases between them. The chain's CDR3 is CASSLSGNQPQHF. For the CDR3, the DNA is TGTGCCAGCAGTTTATCCGGGAATCAGCCCCAGCATTTT.

The CDR3 spells CASSHRDRGYEQYF. CDR3 DNA: TGTGCCAGCAGCCACCGGGACAGGGGCTACGAGCAGTACTTC. V gene TRBV7-2 combines with J gene TRBJ2-7, with 10 bases fitting TRBD1. Germline CDR1 SGHTA, CDR2 FQGNSA. V shed 5 bases, J shed 3 bases, and the junction held 4 bases outside the gene matches. The CDR3 totals 14 residues.

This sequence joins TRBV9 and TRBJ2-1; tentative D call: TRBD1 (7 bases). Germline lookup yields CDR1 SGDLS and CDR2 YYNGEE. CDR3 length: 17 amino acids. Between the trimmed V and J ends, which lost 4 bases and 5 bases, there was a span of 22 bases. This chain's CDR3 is CASSPRPHQGGNNEQFF. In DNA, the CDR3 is TGTGCCAGCAGCCCCCGCCCCCATCAGGGGGGAAACAATGAGCAGTTCTTC.

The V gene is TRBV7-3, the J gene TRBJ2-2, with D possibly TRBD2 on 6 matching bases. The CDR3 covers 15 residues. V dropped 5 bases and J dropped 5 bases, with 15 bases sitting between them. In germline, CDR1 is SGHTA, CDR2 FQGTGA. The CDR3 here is CASSPGGPGTGELFF. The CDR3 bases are TGTGCCAGCAGCCCAGGAGGGCCGGGTACCGGGGAGCTGTTTTTT.

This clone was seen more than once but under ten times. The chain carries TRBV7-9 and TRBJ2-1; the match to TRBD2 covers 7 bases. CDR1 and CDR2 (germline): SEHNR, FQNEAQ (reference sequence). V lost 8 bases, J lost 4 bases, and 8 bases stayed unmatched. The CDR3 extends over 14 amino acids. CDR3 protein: CASQPRETYNEQFF. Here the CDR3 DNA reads TGTGCCAGCCAACCGCGGGAGACATACAATGAGCAGTTCTTC.

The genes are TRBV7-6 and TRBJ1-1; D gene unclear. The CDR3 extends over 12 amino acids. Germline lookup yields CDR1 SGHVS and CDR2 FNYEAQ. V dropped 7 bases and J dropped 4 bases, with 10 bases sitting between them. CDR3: CASISEGTEAFF. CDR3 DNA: TGTGCCAGCATAAGCGAAGGCACTGAAGCTTTCTTT.

The CDR3 bases are TGTGCCAGCAGTTTATCAGGAGGGGTCGGTCAGCCCCAGCATTTT. Amino acid sequence: CASSLSGGVGQPQHF. The rearrangement uses TRBV27 and TRBJ1-5; weak D call: TRBD1 (5 bases). Germline CDR1 MNHEY, CDR2 SMNVEV (reference sequence). Deletions cut 0 bases from V and 6 bases from J, with 12 bases between. The CDR3 sequence is 15 residues long.

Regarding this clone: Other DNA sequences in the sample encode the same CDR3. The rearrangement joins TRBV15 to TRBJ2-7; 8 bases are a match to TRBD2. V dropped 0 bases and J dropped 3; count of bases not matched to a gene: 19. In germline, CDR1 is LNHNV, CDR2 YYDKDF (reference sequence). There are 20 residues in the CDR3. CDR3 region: CATSREGSPLVSGSGYEQYF. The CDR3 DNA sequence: TGTGCCACCAGCAGAGAAGGCAGCCCTCTAGTGAGCGGGAGTGGCTACGAGCAGTACTTC. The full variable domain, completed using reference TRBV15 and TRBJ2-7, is DAMVIQNPRYQVTQFGKPVTLSCSQTLNHNVMYWYQQKSSQAPKLLFHYYDKDFNNEADTPDNFQSRRPNTSFCFLDIRSPGLGDTAMYLCATSREGSPLVSGSGYEQYFGPGTRLTVT.

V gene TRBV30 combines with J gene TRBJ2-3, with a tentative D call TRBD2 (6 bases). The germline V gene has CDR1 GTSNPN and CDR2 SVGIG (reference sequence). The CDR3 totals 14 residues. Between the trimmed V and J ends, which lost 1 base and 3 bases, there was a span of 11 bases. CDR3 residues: CAWSGGEGTDTQYF. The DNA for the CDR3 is TGTGCCTGGAGTGGGGGGGAAGGTACAGATACGCAGTATTTT.

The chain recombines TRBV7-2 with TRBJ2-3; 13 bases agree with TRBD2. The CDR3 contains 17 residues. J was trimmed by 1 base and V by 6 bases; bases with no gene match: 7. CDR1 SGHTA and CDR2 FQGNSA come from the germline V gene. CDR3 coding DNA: TGTGCCAGCAGTCAAAAGGGACTAGCGGGGCGCACAGATACGCAGTATTTT. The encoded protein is CASSQKGLAGRTDTQYF. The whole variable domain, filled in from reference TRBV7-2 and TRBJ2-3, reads GAGVSQSPSNKVTEKGKDVELRCDPISGHTALYWYRQSLGQGLEFLIYFQGNSAPDKSGLPSDRFSAERTGGSVSTLTIQRTQQEDSAVYLCASSQKGLAGRTDTQYFGPGTRLTVL.

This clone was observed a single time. The CDR3 DNA is TGTGCCAGCAGCCAAGAAGTGGGACTGAACACCGGGGAGCTGTTTTTT. Translated, it gives CASSQEVGLNTGELFF. The chain combines TRBV4-2 with TRBJ2-2, with D possibly matching TRBD2 (6 bases). The CDR3 consists of 16 residues. Trimming took 0 bases from V and 1 from J, leaving 9 bases between them. CDR1 and CDR2 from the germline V gene are LGHNA and YNFKEQ.

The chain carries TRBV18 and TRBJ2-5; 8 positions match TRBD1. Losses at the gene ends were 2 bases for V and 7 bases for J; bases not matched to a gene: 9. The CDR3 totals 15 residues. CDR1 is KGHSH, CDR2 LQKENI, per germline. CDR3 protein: CASSPGSDRVGTQYF. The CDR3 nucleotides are TGTGCCAGCTCACCAGGATCGGACAGGGTAGGGACCCAGTACTTC.

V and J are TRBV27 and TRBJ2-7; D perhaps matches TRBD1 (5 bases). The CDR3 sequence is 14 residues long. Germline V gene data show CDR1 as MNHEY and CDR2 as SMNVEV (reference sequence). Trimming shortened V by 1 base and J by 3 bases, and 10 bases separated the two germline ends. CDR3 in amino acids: CASSLWAGHYEQYF. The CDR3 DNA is TGTGCCAGCAGTTTATGGGCAGGGCACTACGAGCAGTACTTC.

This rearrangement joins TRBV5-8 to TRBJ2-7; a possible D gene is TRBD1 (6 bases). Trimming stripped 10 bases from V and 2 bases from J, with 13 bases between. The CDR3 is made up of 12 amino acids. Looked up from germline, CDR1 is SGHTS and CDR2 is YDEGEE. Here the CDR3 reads CAALTGPYEQYF. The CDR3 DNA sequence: TGTGCCGCACTGACAGGCCCCTACGAGCAGTACTTC.

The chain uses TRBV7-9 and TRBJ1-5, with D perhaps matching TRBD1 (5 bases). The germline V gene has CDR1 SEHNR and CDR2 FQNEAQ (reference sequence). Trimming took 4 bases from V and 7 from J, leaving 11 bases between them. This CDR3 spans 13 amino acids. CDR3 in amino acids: CASSWGEAQPQHF. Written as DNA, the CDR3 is TGTGCCAGCAGCTGGGGGGAGGCGCAGCCCCAGCATTTT. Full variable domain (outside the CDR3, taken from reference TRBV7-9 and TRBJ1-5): DTGVSQNPRHKITKRGQNVTFRCDPISEHNRLYWYRQTLGQGPEFLTYFQNEAQLEKSRLLSDRFSAERPKGSFSTLEIQRTEQGDSAMYLCASSWGEAQPQHFGDGTRLSIL.

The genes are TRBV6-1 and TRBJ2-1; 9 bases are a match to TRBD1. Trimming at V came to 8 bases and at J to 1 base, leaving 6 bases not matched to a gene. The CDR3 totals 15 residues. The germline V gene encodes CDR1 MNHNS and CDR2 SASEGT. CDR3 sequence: CASRRDRASYNEQFF. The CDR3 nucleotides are TGTGCCAGCCGACGGGACAGGGCTTCCTACAATGAGCAGTTCTTC.

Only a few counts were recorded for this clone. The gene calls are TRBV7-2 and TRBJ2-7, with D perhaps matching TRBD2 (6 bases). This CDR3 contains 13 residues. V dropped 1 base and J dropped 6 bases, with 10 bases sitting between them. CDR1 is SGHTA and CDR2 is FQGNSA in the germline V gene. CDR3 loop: CASSLGGIGEQYF. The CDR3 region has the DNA TGTGCCAGCAGCTTAGGCGGGATCGGCGAGCAGTACTTC.